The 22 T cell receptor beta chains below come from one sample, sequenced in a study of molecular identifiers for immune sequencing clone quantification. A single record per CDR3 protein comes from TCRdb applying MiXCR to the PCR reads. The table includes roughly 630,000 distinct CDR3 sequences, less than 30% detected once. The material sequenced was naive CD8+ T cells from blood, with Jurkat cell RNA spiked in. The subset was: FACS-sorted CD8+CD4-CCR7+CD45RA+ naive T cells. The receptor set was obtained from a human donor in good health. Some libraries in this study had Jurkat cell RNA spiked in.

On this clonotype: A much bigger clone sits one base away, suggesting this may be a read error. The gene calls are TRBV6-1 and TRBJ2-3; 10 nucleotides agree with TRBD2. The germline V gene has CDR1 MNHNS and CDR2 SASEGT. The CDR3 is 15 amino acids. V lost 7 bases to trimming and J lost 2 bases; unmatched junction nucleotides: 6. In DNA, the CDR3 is TGTGCCAGCAATAAGCGGGGGGGATACACAGATACGCAGTATTTT. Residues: CASNKRGGYTDTQYF.

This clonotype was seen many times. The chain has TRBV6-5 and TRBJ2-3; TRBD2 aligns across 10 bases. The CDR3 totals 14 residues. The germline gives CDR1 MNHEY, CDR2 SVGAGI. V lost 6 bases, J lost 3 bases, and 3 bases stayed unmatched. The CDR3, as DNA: TGTGCCAGCAGAGAAGCGGGAGGGACAGATACGCAGTATTTT. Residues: CASREAGGTDTQYF.

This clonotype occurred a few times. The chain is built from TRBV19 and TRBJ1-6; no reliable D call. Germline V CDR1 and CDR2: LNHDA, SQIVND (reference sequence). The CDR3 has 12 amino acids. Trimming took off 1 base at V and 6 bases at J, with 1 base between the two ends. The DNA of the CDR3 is TGTGCCAGTAGTATAGTTAATTCACCCCTCCACTTT. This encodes CASSIVNSPLHF.

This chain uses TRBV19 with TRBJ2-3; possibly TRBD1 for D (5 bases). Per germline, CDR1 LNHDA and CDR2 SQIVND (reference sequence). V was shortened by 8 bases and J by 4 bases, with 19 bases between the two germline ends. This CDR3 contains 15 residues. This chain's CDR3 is CASRWGPGNPDTQYF. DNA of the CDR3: TGTGCCAGTCGCTGGGGCCCTGGGAACCCAGATACGCAGTATTTT.

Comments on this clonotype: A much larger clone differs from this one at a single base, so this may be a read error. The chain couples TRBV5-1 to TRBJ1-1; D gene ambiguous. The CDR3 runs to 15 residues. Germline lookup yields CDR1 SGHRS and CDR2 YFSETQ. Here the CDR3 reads CAGSGYPEMNTEAFF. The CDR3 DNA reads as TGCGCCGGCAGCGGATACCCAGAGATGAACACTGAAGCTTTCTTT.

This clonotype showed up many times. DNA of the CDR3: TGTGCCAGCAGCCCCGGACGGGGCCGGAACACCGGGGAGCTGTTTTTT. Translated, it gives CASSPGRGRNTGELFF. This chain joins TRBV2 and TRBJ2-2, with D perhaps TRBD1 or TRBD2 (5 bases each). The CDR3 covers 16 residues. Trimming cost V 6 bases and J 1 base, with 15 bases left between them. Germline values: CDR1 SNHLY, CDR2 FYNNEI.

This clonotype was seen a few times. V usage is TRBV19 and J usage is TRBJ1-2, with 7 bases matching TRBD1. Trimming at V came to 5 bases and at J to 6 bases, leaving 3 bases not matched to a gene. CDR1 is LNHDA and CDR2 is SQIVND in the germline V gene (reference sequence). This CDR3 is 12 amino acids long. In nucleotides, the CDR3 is TGTGCCAGTAGTCGGGACAGCCATGGCTACACCTTC. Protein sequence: CASSRDSHGYTF.

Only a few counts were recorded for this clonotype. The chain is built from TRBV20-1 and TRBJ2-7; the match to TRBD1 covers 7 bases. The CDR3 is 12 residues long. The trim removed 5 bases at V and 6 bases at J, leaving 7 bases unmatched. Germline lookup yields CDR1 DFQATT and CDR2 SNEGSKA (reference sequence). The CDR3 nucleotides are TGCAGTGCTTCCTCGACAGGGCTCGAGCAGTACTTC. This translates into CSASSTGLEQYF.

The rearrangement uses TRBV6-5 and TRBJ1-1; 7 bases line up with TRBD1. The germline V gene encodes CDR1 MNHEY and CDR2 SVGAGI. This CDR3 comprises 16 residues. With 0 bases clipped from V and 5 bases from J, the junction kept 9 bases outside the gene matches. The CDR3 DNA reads TGTGCCAGCAGTTACTCGCCCTCGACAGGGCATACTGAAGCTTTCTTT. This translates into CASSYSPSTGHTEAFF.

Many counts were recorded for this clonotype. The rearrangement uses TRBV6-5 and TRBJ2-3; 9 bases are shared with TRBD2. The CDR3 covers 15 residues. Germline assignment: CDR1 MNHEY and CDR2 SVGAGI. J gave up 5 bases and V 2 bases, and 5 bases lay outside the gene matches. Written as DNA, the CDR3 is TGTGCCAGCAGTTACGGCGGGAGGGCCTTAGATACGCAGTATTTT. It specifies CASSYGGRALDTQYF.

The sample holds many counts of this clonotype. The CDR3 sequence: CASSQDIGASPGTEAFF. The CDR3 DNA is TGCGCCAGCAGCCAAGATATTGGGGCCTCCCCGGGAACTGAAGCTTTCTTT. J is TRBJ1-1 and V is TRBV4-3, with a possible D match to TRBD1 (5 bases). The CDR3 is made up of 17 amino acids. V shed 0 bases and J shed 5 bases, with 19 bases lying between them. The germline CDR1 and CDR2 sequences are LGHNA and YSLEER.

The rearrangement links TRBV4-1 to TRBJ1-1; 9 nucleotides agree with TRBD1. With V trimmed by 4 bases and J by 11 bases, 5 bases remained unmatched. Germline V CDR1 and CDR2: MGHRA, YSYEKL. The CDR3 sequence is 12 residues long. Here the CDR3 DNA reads TGCGCCAGCAGCCTACAGGGGGCGCGGGCTTTCTTT. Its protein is CASSLQGARAFF.

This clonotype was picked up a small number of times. CDR3 bases: TGTGCCAGTGACAAGGGACTAGGGCCCCGGAATGAGCAGTTCTTC. Translating gives CASDKGLGPRNEQFF. The rearrangement uses TRBV19 and TRBJ2-1; 8 bases are a match to TRBD2. Germline V lookup: CDR1 LNHDA, CDR2 SQIVND (reference sequence). V trimming: 8 bases; J trimming: 7 bases; junction bases outside the gene matches: 13. The CDR3 is 15 amino acids.

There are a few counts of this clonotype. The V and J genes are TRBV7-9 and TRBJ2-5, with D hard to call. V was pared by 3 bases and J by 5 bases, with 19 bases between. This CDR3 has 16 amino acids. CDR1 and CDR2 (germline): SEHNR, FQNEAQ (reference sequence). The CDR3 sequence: CASSFVQTPLGETQYF. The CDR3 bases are TGTGCCAGCAGCTTCGTACAGACACCCTTGGGGGAGACCCAGTACTTC.

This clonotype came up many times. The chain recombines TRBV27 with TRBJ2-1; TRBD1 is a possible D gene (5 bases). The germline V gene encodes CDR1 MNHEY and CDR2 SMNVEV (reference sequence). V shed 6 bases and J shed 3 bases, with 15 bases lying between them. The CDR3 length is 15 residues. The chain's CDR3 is CASRPGQGLYNEQFF. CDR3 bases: TGTGCCAGCAGGCCAGGGCAGGGTCTCTACAATGAGCAGTTCTTC.

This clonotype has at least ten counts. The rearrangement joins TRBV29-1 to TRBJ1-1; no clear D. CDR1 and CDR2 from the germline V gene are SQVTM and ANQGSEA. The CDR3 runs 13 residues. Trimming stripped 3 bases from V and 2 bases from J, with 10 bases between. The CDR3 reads CSVERGENTEAFF. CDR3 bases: TGCAGCGTTGAGCGTGGGGAAAACACTGAAGCTTTCTTT.

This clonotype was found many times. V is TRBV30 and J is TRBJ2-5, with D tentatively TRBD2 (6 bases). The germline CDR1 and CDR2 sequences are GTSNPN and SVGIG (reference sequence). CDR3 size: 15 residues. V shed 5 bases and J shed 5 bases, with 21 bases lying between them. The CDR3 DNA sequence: TGTGCCTGGGGTACGGGGACTGGAGTCATGGAGACCCAGTACTTC. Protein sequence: CAWGTGTGVMETQYF.

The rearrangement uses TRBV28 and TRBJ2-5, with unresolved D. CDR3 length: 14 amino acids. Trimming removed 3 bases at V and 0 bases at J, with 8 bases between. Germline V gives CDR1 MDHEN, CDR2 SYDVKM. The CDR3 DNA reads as TGTGCCAGCAGTTTTCCCGACAACCAAGAGACCCAGTACTTC. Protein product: CASSFPDNQETQYF. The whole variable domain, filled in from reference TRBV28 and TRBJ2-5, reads DVKVTQSSRYLVKRTGEKVFLECVQDMDHENMFWYRQDPGLGLRLIYFSYDVKMKEKGDIPEGYSVSREKKERFSLILESASTNQTSMYLCASSFPDNQETQYFGPGTRLLVL.

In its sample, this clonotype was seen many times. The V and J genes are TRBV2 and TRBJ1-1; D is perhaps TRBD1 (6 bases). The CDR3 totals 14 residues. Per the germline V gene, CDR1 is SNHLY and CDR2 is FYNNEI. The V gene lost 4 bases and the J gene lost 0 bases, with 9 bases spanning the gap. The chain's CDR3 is CASSAGQMNTEAFF. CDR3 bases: TGTGCCAGCAGTGCCGGACAGATGAACACTGAAGCTTTCTTT.

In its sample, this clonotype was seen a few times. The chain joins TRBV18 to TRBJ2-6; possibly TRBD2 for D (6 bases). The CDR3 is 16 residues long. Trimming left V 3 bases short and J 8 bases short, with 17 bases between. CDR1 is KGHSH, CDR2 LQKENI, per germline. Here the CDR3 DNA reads TGTGCCAGCTCACCTCAGGGCGGCGGGGCGTCCAACGTCCTGACTTTC. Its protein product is CASSPQGGGASNVLTF.

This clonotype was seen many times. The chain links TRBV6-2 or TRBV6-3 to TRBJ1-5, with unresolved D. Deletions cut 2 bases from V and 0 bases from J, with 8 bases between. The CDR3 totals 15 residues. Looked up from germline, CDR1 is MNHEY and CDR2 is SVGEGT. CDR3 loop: CASSYPASSNQPQHF. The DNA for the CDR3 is TGTGCCAGCAGTTACCCCGCCAGTAGCAATCAGCCCCAGCATTTT.

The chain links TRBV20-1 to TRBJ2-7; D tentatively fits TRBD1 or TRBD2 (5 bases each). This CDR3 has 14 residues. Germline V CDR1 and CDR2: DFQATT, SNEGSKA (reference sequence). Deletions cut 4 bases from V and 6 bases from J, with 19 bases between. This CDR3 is CSAIGGVVYLEQYF. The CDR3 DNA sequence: TGCAGTGCTATTGGGGGAGTCGTTTATCTCGAGCAGTACTTC.